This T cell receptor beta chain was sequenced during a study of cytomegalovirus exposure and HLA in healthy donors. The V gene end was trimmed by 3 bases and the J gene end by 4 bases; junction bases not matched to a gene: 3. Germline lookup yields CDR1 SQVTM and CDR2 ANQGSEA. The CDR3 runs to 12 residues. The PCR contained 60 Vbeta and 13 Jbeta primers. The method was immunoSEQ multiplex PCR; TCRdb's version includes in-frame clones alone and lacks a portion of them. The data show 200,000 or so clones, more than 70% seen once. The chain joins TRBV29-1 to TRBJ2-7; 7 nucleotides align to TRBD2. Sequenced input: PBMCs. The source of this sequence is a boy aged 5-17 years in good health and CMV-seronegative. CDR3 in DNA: TGCAGCGTTGAGGTGGGAGGGTACGAGCAGTACTTC. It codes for CSVEVGGYEQYF.